Listed below are T cell receptor beta chains from one sample, sequenced in a study of T cells in Graves' hyperthyroidism and ophthalmopathy. TCRdb re-called the multiplex PCR reads through MiXCR, storing one row per CDR3 protein. The sample lists 300,000 to 400,000 distinct CDR3 sequences, less than 20% occurring once. Sequences were obtained from blood. All receptors derive from a man between 18 and 29 years old with Graves' ophthalmopathy. The CDR3 runs from the conserved cysteine through the conserved F or W. D genes are given only for firm matches. Only part of the rows carry a size: once, few, many, or a class if the clone is expanded.

clone size: NA
V gene: TRBV27
J gene: TRBJ1-4
D gene: TRBD1
CDR3 DNA: TGTGCCGGGGGAGACAGGGTGGATGAAAAACTGTTTTTT
CDR3 protein: CAGGDRVDEKLFF

clone size: many
V gene: TRBV2
J gene: TRBJ2-5
D gene: NA
CDR3 DNA: TGTGCCACCCTGAGTGTCGATACAGCCCAAGAGACCCAGTACTTC
CDR3 protein: CATLSVDTAQETQYF

clone size: NA
V gene: TRBV19
J gene: TRBJ1-5
D gene: TRBD1
CDR3 DNA: TGTGCCAGTAGTCGGACAGGGATTACACAGCCCCAGCATTTT
CDR3 protein: CASSRTGITQPQHF

clone size: NA
V gene: TRBV5-4
J gene: TRBJ1-1
D gene: TRBD1
CDR3 DNA: TGTGCCAGCAGCCGTACGACAGGGGCCGAGGAAGCTTTCTTT
CDR3 protein: CASSRTTGAEEAFF

clone size: NA
V gene: TRBV5-5
J gene: TRBJ2-1
D gene: NA
CDR3 DNA: TGTGCCAGCAGCACGGACGTTCCCTCCTACAATGAGCAGTTCTTC
CDR3 protein: CASSTDVPSYNEQFF

clone size: few
V gene: TRBV5-1
J gene: TRBJ1-5
D gene: TRBD1
CDR3 DNA: TGCGCCAGCAGCTTGGGATGGACAGGGGCGGTCCAGCAGCCCCAGCATTTT
CDR3 protein: CASSLGWTGAVQQPQHF

clone size: few
V gene: TRBV9
J gene: TRBJ1-4
D gene: NA
CDR3 DNA: TGTGCCAGCAGGACCGGACAAGCTAATGAAAAACTGTTTTTT
CDR3 protein: CASRTGQANEKLFF

clone size: few
V gene: TRBV27
J gene: TRBJ2-4
D gene: NA
CDR3 DNA: TGTGCCAGCAGTTTTTCGGGGCACAAAAACATTCAGTACTTC
CDR3 protein: CASSFSGHKNIQYF

clone size: few
V gene: TRBV20-1
J gene: TRBJ2-7
D gene: TRBD2
CDR3 DNA: TGCAGTGCTAGAGGCGGGGAGGGTTACGAGCAGTACTTC
CDR3 protein: CSARGGEGYEQYF

clone size: many
V gene: TRBV5-1
J gene: TRBJ1-5
D gene: NA
CDR3 DNA: TGCGCCAGCAGCTTGGCCGGGGAGGGGCAGCCCCAGCATTTT
CDR3 protein: CASSLAGEGQPQHF

clone size: NA
V gene: TRBV7-6
J gene: TRBJ1-5
D gene: TRBD1
CDR3 DNA: TGTGCCAGCAGCTCCGACAGGGGAAGGCAGCCCCAGCATTTT
CDR3 protein: CASSSDRGRQPQHF

clone size: many
V gene: TRBV5-1
J gene: TRBJ2-2
D gene: TRBD2
CDR3 DNA: TGCGCCAGCAGGAGCGGGGGACTCACCGGGGAGCTGTTTTTT
CDR3 protein: CASRSGGLTGELFF

clone size: few
V gene: TRBV24-1
J gene: TRBJ2-1
D gene: NA
CDR3 DNA: TGTGCCACCAGTGTGACCCAGCTGCAAACCTCCTACGAGCAGTTCTTC
CDR3 protein: CATSVTQLQTSYEQFF

clone size: NA
V gene: TRBV19
J gene: TRBJ1-5
D gene: NA
CDR3 DNA: TGTGCCAGTAGTATTTCAGGTCCTCAGGGTGTGGGGAACTATCAGCCCCAGCATTTT
CDR3 protein: CASSISGPQGVGNYQPQHF

clone size: NA
V gene: TRBV4-1
J gene: TRBJ1-1
D gene: NA
CDR3 DNA: TGCGCCAGCAGCCAAGGGCTGGGCGTTACTGAAGCTTTCTTT
CDR3 protein: CASSQGLGVTEAFF

clone size: few
V gene: TRBV19
J gene: TRBJ1-3
D gene: NA
CDR3 DNA: TGTGCCAGTAGTATACCGAGCGTGAGCTCTGGAAACACCATATATTTT
CDR3 protein: CASSIPSVSSGNTIYF

clone size: NA
V gene: TRBV20-1
J gene: TRBJ1-2
D gene: NA
CDR3 DNA: TGCAGTGCGGAAGACAGGGGCTACACCTTC
CDR3 protein: CSAEDRGYTF

clone size: many
V gene: TRBV3-1
J gene: TRBJ2-3
D gene: NA
CDR3 DNA: TGTGCCAGCAGCAAGAGGGGACCCACAGATACGCAGTATTTT
CDR3 protein: CASSKRGPTDTQYF

clone size: few
V gene: TRBV19
J gene: TRBJ1-2
D gene: NA
CDR3 DNA: TGTGCCAGTAGTGACAGCCCAGGATATGGCTACACCTTC
CDR3 protein: CASSDSPGYGYTF

clone size: few
V gene: TRBV7-2
J gene: TRBJ1-4
D gene: NA
CDR3 DNA: TGTGCCAGCAGCTTAGGTACGGGGAAAAAACTGTTTTTT
CDR3 protein: CASSLGTGKKLFF

clone size: few
V gene: TRBV12-3/TRBV12-4
J gene: TRBJ2-5
D gene: TRBD1
CDR3 DNA: TGTGCCACGGCGGGACAGGCCCAAGAGACCCAGTACTTC
CDR3 protein: CATAGQAQETQYF

clone size: many
V gene: TRBV2
J gene: TRBJ1-5
D gene: NA
CDR3 DNA: TGTGCCAGCAGTGATAGCTATAGCAATCAGCCCCAGCATTTT
CDR3 protein: CASSDSYSNQPQHF

clone size: many
V gene: TRBV28
J gene: TRBJ2-1
D gene: NA
CDR3 DNA: TGTGCCAGCAGTTTATATCGGGGAGACAATGAGCAGTTCTTC
CDR3 protein: CASSLYRGDNEQFF

clone size: many
V gene: TRBV7-8
J gene: TRBJ2-1
D gene: NA
CDR3 DNA: TGTGCCAGCAGCAACAGGGGGAGGGGAGAGCAGTTCTTC
CDR3 protein: CASSNRGRGEQFF

clone size: many
V gene: TRBV6-2/TRBV6-3
J gene: TRBJ1-2
D gene: NA
CDR3 DNA: TGTGCCAGCAGTTACTCGATCGGTGCGCCCAGTGGCTACACCTTC
CDR3 protein: CASSYSIGAPSGYTF

clone size: few
V gene: TRBV15
J gene: TRBJ2-7
D gene: TRBD1
CDR3 DNA: TGTGCCACCAGCGGCGAGACAGGGATAGACGGGCAGTACTTC
CDR3 protein: CATSGETGIDGQYF

clone size: few
V gene: TRBV3-1
J gene: TRBJ2-6
D gene: TRBD1
CDR3 DNA: TGTGCCGGCAGCCAACCGGGACAGTTTCTATTTATCTCTGGGGCCAACGTCCTGACTTTC
CDR3 protein: CAGSQPGQFLFISGANVLTF

clone size: few
V gene: TRBV19
J gene: TRBJ2-1
D gene: TRBD2
CDR3 DNA: TGTGCCAGTAGTTTGTTTAGCGGGGGGGGCAATGAGCAGTTCTTC
CDR3 protein: CASSLFSGGGNEQFF

clone size: many
V gene: TRBV5-6
J gene: TRBJ1-2
D gene: NA
CDR3 DNA: TGTGCCAGCAGCTTGGTATCCCAAAGCTATGGCTACACCTTC
CDR3 protein: CASSLVSQSYGYTF